The clone carrying this T cell receptor (beta chain) was observed a handful of times. Its antigen is as yet unknown. Via MiXCR, TCRdb re-called the 5' RACE reads, giving one row per CDR3 protein. The sample yields nearly 650,000 distinct CDR3 sequences, 7% to 7.5% seen once. V was clipped by 9 bases and J by 0 bases; unmatched bases: 5. The CDR3 length is 14 residues. Germline CDR1 KGHDR, CDR2 SFDVKD. The data originate from a study of identical twins. Study results and caveats: Within monozygotic twins, out-of-frame TCR alpha sharing was underestimated by the models.

These data were also filed under a second study, of yellow fever vaccine responses in identical twins.

The source is a woman aged 18-29 years in good health. The chain carries TRBV24-1 and TRBJ2-3, with 7 bases lining up with TRBD2. The material sequenced was PBMCs. As DNA, the CDR3 is TGTGCCACCTCGGGGGGACCTAGCACAGATACGCAGTATTTT. Its protein product is CATSGGPSTDTQYF.